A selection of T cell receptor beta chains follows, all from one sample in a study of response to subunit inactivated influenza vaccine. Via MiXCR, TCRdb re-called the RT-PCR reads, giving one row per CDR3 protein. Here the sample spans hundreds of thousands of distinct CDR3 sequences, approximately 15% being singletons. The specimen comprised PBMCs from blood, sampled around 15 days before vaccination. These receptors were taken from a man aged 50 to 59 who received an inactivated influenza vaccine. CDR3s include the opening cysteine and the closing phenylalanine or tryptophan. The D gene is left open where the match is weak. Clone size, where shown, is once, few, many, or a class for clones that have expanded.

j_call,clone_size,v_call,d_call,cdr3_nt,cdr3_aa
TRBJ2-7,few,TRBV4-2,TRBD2,TGTGCCAGCAGCCAAGATTCGGGACTAGCGGGTCCCTACGAGCAGTACTTC,CASSQDSGLAGPYEQYF
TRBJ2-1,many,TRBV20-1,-,TGCAGTGCTAGAGATCTATTAAGGCGGGGCTACAATGAGCAGTTCTTC,CSARDLLRRGYNEQFF
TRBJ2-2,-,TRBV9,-,TGTGCCAGCAGCGTCGGGGGGCAGAGCGGGGAGCTGTTTTTT,CASSVGGQSGELFF
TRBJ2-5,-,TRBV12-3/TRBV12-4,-,TGTGCCAGCAGTTTAAGGCAGGGTGAGGTTAGTGAGACCCAGTACTTC,CASSLRQGEVSETQYF
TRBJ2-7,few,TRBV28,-,TGTGCCAGCACCCCCCCAGCCGGGACGGCAGCCTACGAGCAGTACTTC,CASTPPAGTAAYEQYF
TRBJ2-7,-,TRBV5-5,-,TGTGCCAGCAGCCCCCCTTGGAGCCGGCCCTACGAGCAGTACTTC,CASSPPWSRPYEQYF
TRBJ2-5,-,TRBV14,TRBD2,TGTGCCAGCAGCCAAGATCGAGCGGGGGGGCGAGAGACCCAGTACTTC,CASSQDRAGGRETQYF
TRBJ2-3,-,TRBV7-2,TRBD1,TGTGCCAGCAGCGGCCGGGACAGGGTCCCAGATACGCAGTATTTT,CASSGRDRVPDTQYF
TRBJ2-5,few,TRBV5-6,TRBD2,TGTGCCAGCAGCTTCCGACTAGCGGGGAAAGAGACCCAGTACTTC,CASSFRLAGKETQYF
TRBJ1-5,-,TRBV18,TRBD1,TGTGCCAGCTCACCACCGAGTACAGGGGGTAGCAATCAGCCCCAGCATTTT,CASSPPSTGGSNQPQHF
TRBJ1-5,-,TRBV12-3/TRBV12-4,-,TGTGCCAGCAGTCCGACGCTGGAGCCTAGCAGGCAGCCCCAGCATTTT,CASSPTLEPSRQPQHF
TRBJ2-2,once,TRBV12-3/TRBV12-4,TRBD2,TGTGCCAGCAGTGGTAGCGGGGTCCATGGAATCACCGGGGAGCTGTTTTTT,CASSGSGVHGITGELFF
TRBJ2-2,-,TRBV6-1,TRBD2,TGTGCCAGCAGTAGCCGGACTAGCCCGGGCACCGGGGAGCTGTTTTTT,CASSSRTSPGTGELFF
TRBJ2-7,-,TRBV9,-,TGTGCCAGCAGCGTAGGAGGCGGCCCTTACGAGCAGTACTTC,CASSVGGGPYEQYF
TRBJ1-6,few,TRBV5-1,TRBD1,TGCGCCAGCAGCTCAGGGACAGGGTTTAATTCACCCCTCCACTTT,CASSSGTGFNSPLHF
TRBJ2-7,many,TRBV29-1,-,TGCAGCGTTGGCCTAGCGACAGGGGAGCAGTACTTC,CSVGLATGEQYF
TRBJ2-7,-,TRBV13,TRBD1,TGTGCCAGCAGCTTAGAGGGACAGAACTACGAGCAGTACTTC,CASSLEGQNYEQYF
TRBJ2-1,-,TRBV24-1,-,TGTGCCACCTTGGGACAAAACAATGAGCAGTTCTTC,CATLGQNNEQFF
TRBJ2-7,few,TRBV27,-,TGTGCCAGCAGTTTATTTCCGTTTCCCCACCGGGACCCAAGAAGGTTCTACGAGCAGTACTTC,CASSLFPFPHRDPRRFYEQYF
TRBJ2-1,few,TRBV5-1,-,TGCGCCAGCAGCTTGGTAACGGAAGAGTTGTTCTTC,CASSLVTEELFF
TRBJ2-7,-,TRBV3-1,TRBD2,TGTGCCAGCAGCCGTCAACTAGCGGGGGGCTACGAGCAGTACTTC,CASSRQLAGGYEQYF
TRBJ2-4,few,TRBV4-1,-,TGCGCCAGCAGCCAAGCGGCGGCAGGGGCAGGGTACATTCAGTACTTC,CASSQAAAGAGYIQYF